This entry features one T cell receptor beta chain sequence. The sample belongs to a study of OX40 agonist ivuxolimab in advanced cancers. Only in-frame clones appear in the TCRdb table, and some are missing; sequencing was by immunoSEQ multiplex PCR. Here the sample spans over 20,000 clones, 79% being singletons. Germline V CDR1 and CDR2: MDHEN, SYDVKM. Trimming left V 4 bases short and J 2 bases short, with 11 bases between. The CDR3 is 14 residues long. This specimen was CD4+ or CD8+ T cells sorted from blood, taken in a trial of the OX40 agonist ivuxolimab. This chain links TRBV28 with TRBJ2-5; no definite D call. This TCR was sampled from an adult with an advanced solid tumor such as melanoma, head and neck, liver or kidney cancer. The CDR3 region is CASSSHWEQETQYF. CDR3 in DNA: TGTGCCAGCAGTTCCCACTGGGAACAAGAGACCCAGTACTTC.